This T cell receptor (beta chain) was identified in a study of blood T cell repertoires in COVID-19. Across the study: Both acute and convalescent COVID-19 samples were obtained from the United States, Italy and Spain. The analysed material was cDNA or gDNA that came from T cells, B-cell-depleted T cells, or PBMCs.

V lost 0 bases, J lost 0 bases, and 10 bases lay in between. This CDR3 spans 16 amino acids. Germline CDR1 is SGHRS and CDR2 is YFSETQ. How the authors handled the data: Reference gene primers were amplified, and this amplification served to estimate nucleated cell counts. Profiled with immunoSEQ multiplex PCR; TCRdb holds only in-frame clones, not every one. The V and J calls and the clone size are those of that table, but D and trimming were determined from the DNA. The sample includes fewer than 250,000 clones, approximately 91% seen only once; the top ten take 6.2%. This clonotype was sampled from a middle-aged woman who had recovered from COVID-19. Sequenced input: peripheral blood. The chain joins TRBV5-1 to TRBJ2-4, with D perhaps matching TRBD2 (6 bases). CDR3 protein: CASSLAGDLAKNIQYF. The CDR3 bases are TGCGCCAGCAGCTTGGCGGGGGATCTAGCCAAAAACATTCAGTACTTC.